These 30 T cell receptor beta chains originate from one sample sequenced in a study of metastatic and nonmetastatic thyroid tumors. TCRdb re-clonotyped the PCR reads through MiXCR. This table has 19,000 or so clones, about 30% appearing once. Until they underwent thyroid surgery, no patient had received any treatment. Sequencing input: tumor tissue. These receptors came from a female donor with papillary thyroid cancer or a benign thyroid nodule (not recorded which). Some clones in this sample may be carry-over from other donors' samples.

V is TRBV20-1 and J is TRBJ2-2; the match to TRBD1 covers 7 bases. The CDR3 runs 16 residues. The junction had 9 bases not matched to a gene; V was cut back by 0 bases and J by 5 bases. Germline-derived CDR1 and CDR2 are DFQATT and SNEGSKA (reference sequence). The CDR3 coding sequence is TGCAGTGCTAGAGATCGACAGGGCTTATGGACCGGGGAGCTGTTTTTT. Translating it yields CSARDRQGLWTGELFF.

The chain carries TRBV20-1 and TRBJ1-5, with 9 positions matching TRBD1. In germline, CDR1 is DFQATT, CDR2 SNEGSKA (reference sequence). The trim removed 6 bases at V and 5 bases at J, leaving 8 bases unmatched. There are 14 residues in the CDR3. CDR3 in amino acids: CSANPGQGHQPQHF. The CDR3 DNA is TGCAGTGCGAATCCGGGACAGGGACATCAGCCCCAGCATTTT.

This clone has only one observation. The rearrangement joins TRBV7-9 to TRBJ1-2; 7 bases fit TRBD1. Germline trimming cut 5 bases from V and 3 bases from J; bases unmatched to any gene: 3. CDR1 and CDR2 (germline): SEHNR, FQNEAQ (reference sequence). There are 13 residues in the CDR3. CDR3 sequence (DNA): TGTGCCAGCAGCGAAACAGGGGACTATGGCTACACCTTC. Its protein is CASSETGDYGYTF. Supplemented by reference TRBV7-9 and TRBJ1-2, the full variable domain reads DTGVSQNPRHKITKRGQNVTFRCDPISEHNRLYWYRQTLGQGPEFLTYFQNEAQLEKSRLLSDRFSAERPKGSFSTLEIQRTEQGDSAMYLCASSETGDYGYTFGSGTRLTVV.

This clone showed up many times. A read error may be the cause here, since a much bigger clone is one base away. Additional DNA sequences in this sample encode the identical CDR3. The chain is built from TRBV15 and TRBJ2-7; D remains ambiguous. The germline V and J ends were trimmed by 6 bases and 5 bases, with 14 bases remaining between them. Germline values: CDR1 LNHNV, CDR2 YYDKDF (reference sequence). The CDR3 length is 13 residues. CDR3 sequence: CATRTVVSNEQYF. Here the CDR3 DNA reads TGTGCCACCAGGACGGTGGTGTCCAACGAGCAGTACTTC.

J is TRBJ2-1 and V is TRBV4-1; unclear D gene. Germline V CDR1 and CDR2: MGHRA, YSYEKL. This CDR3 comprises 16 residues. V lost 0 bases, J lost 4 bases, and 13 bases lay in between. The CDR3 is CASSQDWGLGYNEQFF. CDR3 bases: TGCGCCAGCAGCCAAGATTGGGGATTGGGGTACAATGAGCAGTTCTTC.

The CDR3 loop reads CAASGGTGRHTEAFF. The CDR3 region has the DNA TGTGCCGCGAGTGGGGGGACAGGGAGGCACACTGAAGCTTTCTTT. J is TRBJ1-1 and V is TRBV19, with 9 bases matching TRBD1. The germline gives CDR1 LNHDA, CDR2 SQIVND (reference sequence). CDR3 length equals 15 residues. V dropped 11 bases and J dropped 3; count of bases not matched to a gene: 13.

The J gene is TRBJ2-3, the V gene TRBV2, with 13 bases fitting TRBD2. The CDR3 has 16 amino acids. V was clipped by 6 bases and J by 2 bases; unmatched bases: 5. CDR1 and CDR2 (germline): SNHLY, FYNNEI. The CDR3 region has the DNA TGTGCCAGCAGCCGGGGACTAGCGGGGTTCACAGATACGCAGTATTTT. Translated, it gives CASSRGLAGFTDTQYF.

As for this clone: One junction end disagrees with the germline gene, perhaps due to a read error. At the DNA level, this CDR3 is encoded by other sequences in the same sample as well. The rearrangement uses TRBV15 and TRBJ1-1; 8 nucleotides match TRBD1. CDR3 size: 15 residues. Germline CDR1 is LNHNV and CDR2 is YYDKDF (reference sequence). DNA of the CDR3: TGTGCCACCAGCCCCGGGACAGGCGGTTACACTGAAGCTTTCTTC. As protein: CATSPGTGGYTEAFF.

V is TRBV7-2 and J is TRBJ1-3, with 8 bases matching TRBD1. CDR1 SGHTA and CDR2 FQGNSA come from the germline V gene. With 0 bases clipped from V and 2 bases from J, the junction kept 3 bases outside the gene matches. CDR3 length equals 16 residues. CDR3 loop: CASSLAAGGTGNTIYF. DNA of the CDR3: TGTGCCAGCAGCTTAGCGGCAGGGGGCACTGGAAACACCATATATTTT. Using reference TRBV7-2 and TRBJ1-3 for the parts outside the CDR3, the full variable domain is GAGVSQSPSNKVTEKGKDVELRCDPISGHTALYWYRQSLGQGLEFLIYFQGNSAPDKSGLPSDRFSAERTGGSVSTLTIQRTQQEDSAVYLCASSLAAGGTGNTIYFGEGSWLTVV.

This clone was counted a few times. The junction departs from the called germline gene at one end, perhaps through a read error. The chain carries TRBV6-1 and TRBJ1-3; D remains ambiguous. From germline, CDR1 is MNHNS and CDR2 SASEGT. The CDR3 sequence is 13 residues long. The CDR3 loop reads CAGSEGFGNTIYF. DNA of the CDR3: TGTGCCGGCAGTGAAGGGTTTGGAAACACCATATATTTT.

As regards this clone: Germline and junction disagree at one end, which may indicate a read error. V usage is TRBV27 and J usage is TRBJ1-1, with D unclear. From germline, CDR1 is MNHEY and CDR2 SMNVEV (reference sequence). The CDR3 contains 15 residues. The CDR3 bases are TGTTCCAGCAGCTACAGCGGGTACCGGTACACTGAAGCTTTCTTT. Its translation: CSSSYSGYRYTEAFF.

The CDR3 region has the DNA TGTGCCAGCTCACCAGGGAACACGAACACTGAAGCTTTCTTT. It specifies CASSPGNTNTEAFF. V gene TRBV18 combines with J gene TRBJ1-1; D gene unclear. V was pared by 2 bases and J by 1 base, with 8 bases between. CDR1 KGHSH and CDR2 LQKENI come from the germline V gene. The CDR3 is 14 residues long. Drawing the rest from reference TRBV18 and TRBJ1-1, the complete variable domain is NAGVMQNPRHLVRRRGQEARLRCSPMKGHSHVYWYRQLPEEGLKFMVYLQKENIIDESGMPKERFSAEFPKEGPSILRIQQVVRGDSAAYFCASSPGNTNTEAFFGQGTRLTVV.

V is TRBV20-1 and J is TRBJ2-3; the D gene is possibly TRBD2 (6 bases). The ends were cut back, 8 bases at V and 2 bases at J, with 17 bases in the middle. The CDR3 totals 14 residues. Germline assignment: CDR1 DFQATT and CDR2 SNEGSKA (reference sequence). The CDR3 nucleotides are TGCAGTATGCCGACCCGGGAGCACACAGATACGCAGTATTTT. Amino acid sequence: CSMPTREHTDTQYF.

This clone showed up just a few times. This may be a read error: a much more frequent sequence differs by one nucleotide. The chain is built from TRBV10-3 and TRBJ1-2; D is perhaps TRBD1 (6 bases). The CDR3 totals 13 residues. Germline loops: CDR1 ENHRY, CDR2 SYGVKD. CDR3 coding DNA: TGTGCCACCAGTGAGGGACAAGCCGATGGCTACACCTTC. Protein product: CATSEGQADGYTF.

This clone rates as medium-sized. The chain is built from TRBV6-1 and TRBJ1-1; 7 positions agree with TRBD1. The CDR3 is 15 amino acids. V was clipped by 5 bases and J by 9 bases; unmatched bases: 15. Germline loops: CDR1 MNHNS, CDR2 SASEGT. The chain's CDR3 is CASSTSQGLGLKAFF. In DNA, the CDR3 is TGTGCCAGCAGTACCTCACAGGGGCTCGGTTTGAAAGCTTTCTTT.

In regard to this clone: This may be a read error, as it is one base from a much larger clone. Other DNA sequences within the sample encode an identical CDR3. J is TRBJ2-5 and V is TRBV5-6, with D possibly being TRBD2 (5 bases). This CDR3 region has 13 residues. Germline-derived CDR1 and CDR2 are SGHDT and YYEEEE. The CDR3 bases are TGTGCCAGCAGCTTGGCCGAGGGAGAGACCCAATACTTC. It yields the protein CASSLAEGETQYF.

The table lists this clone with a few counts. V usage is TRBV28 and J usage is TRBJ1-2, with D hard to call. CDR1 is MDHEN, CDR2 SYDVKM, per germline. Trimming pared 4 bases from V and 5 bases from J, leaving 11 bases between. The CDR3 contains 13 residues. CDR3 nucleotides: TGTGCCAGCAGTTCCGGGCAGGTATATGGCTACACCTTC. Its protein product is CASSSGQVYGYTF.

In its sample, this clone was seen once. This rearrangement joins TRBV9 to TRBJ2-7; 7 bases agree with TRBD1. The V segment lost 4 bases and the J segment 4 bases; nucleotides outside the gene matches: 14. Germline V gene sequence: CDR1 SGDLS, CDR2 YYNGEE. CDR3 size: 16 residues. DNA of the CDR3: TGTGCCAGCAGCCCCCGACAGGGTAATCGTTGGTACGAGCAGTACTTC. It encodes CASSPRQGNRWYEQYF.

The table lists this clone with a count of one. The chain employs TRBV2 and TRBJ1-1; D not resolved. Germline CDR1 SNHLY, CDR2 FYNNEI. CDR3 size: 14 residues. The germline V and J ends were trimmed by 4 bases and 1 base, with 10 bases remaining between them. CDR3 sequence: CASSVGRRNTEAFF. The CDR3 DNA sequence: TGTGCCAGCAGTGTGGGCCGCAGGAACACTGAAGCTTTCTTT.

The rearrangement uses TRBV30 and TRBJ1-1, with TRBD1 matching over 8 bases. J was trimmed by 5 bases and V by 0 bases; bases with no gene match: 2. Germline V CDR1 and CDR2: GTSNPN, SVGIG (reference sequence). This CDR3 is 13 amino acids long. The CDR3 DNA is TGTGCCTGGAGTGTGGGACAGGTAACTGAAGCTTTCTTT. It specifies CAWSVGQVTEAFF.

In this sample, this clone is medium-sized. The chain recombines TRBV20-1 with TRBJ1-1; 7 bases agree with TRBD1. Germline V gene lookup returns CDR1 DFQATT and CDR2 SNEGSKA (reference sequence). CDR3 length: 15 residues. The trim removed 0 bases at V and 6 bases at J, leaving 10 bases unmatched. The CDR3 DNA reads as TGCAGTGCTAGAGATTTCGCCAGGGGGATCTCTGAAGCTTTCTTT. This sequence encodes CSARDFARGISEAFF.

The genes are TRBV20-1 and TRBJ2-2; 9 bases agree with TRBD2. Germline-derived CDR1 and CDR2 are DFQATT and SNEGSKA (reference sequence). V lost 3 bases to trimming and J lost 7 bases; unmatched junction nucleotides: 9. The CDR3 loop spans 15 amino acids. The CDR3 bases are TGCAGTGCTAGTTTGGGTAGCGGGAGTATCGGGGAGCTGTTTTTT. It encodes CSASLGSGSIGELFF.

The chain employs TRBV6-2 or TRBV6-3 and TRBJ2-5, with D possibly TRBD1 on 5 matching bases. Trimming pared 4 bases from V and 5 bases from J, leaving 14 bases between. The CDR3 has 14 residues. CDR1 is MNHEY, CDR2 SVGEGT, per germline. The DNA of the CDR3 is TGTGCCAGCAGTTTAAGGCAGGGAAGGGAGACCCAGTACTTC. It specifies CASSLRQGRETQYF.

By share, this clone counts as medium-sized. This chain uses TRBV6-1 with TRBJ2-7, with 7 bases identical to TRBD1. V gave up 3 bases and J gave up 4 bases; unmatched junction bases: 9. CDR3 length: 15 residues. In germline, CDR1 is MNHNS, CDR2 SASEGT. The CDR3 sequence: CASSDRDRVRYEQYF. As DNA, the CDR3 is TGTGCCAGCAGTGATCGAGACAGGGTACGGTACGAGCAGTACTTC.

This clone was counted many times. The rearrangement links TRBV28 to TRBJ1-2, with 7 bases aligning to TRBD1. The V and J ends lost 5 bases and 2 bases, in that order; junction bases with no gene match: 8. This CDR3 is 15 amino acids long. Germline CDR1 MDHEN, CDR2 SYDVKM. CDR3: CASSLMDRKNYGYTF. CDR3 sequence (DNA): TGTGCCAGCAGTCTGATGGACAGGAAGAACTATGGCTACACCTTC.

This clone has just a few counts. Compared with germline, one end of the junction differs, possibly owing to a read error. The rearrangement joins TRBV27 to TRBJ2-7, with D possibly being TRBD1 (6 bases). The CDR3 covers 15 residues. Germline CDR1 MNHEY, CDR2 SMNVEV (reference sequence). The CDR3 here is CSSSKTGAGYNEQYF. In DNA form, the CDR3 reads TGTTCCAGCAGCAAGACAGGTGCGGGTTACAACGAGCAGTACTTC.

This clone showed up many times. V and J are TRBV7-9 and TRBJ2-1; no firm D call. The CDR3 extends over 12 amino acids. The V end was cut by 7 bases, the J end by 2 bases, with 6 bases between. CDR1 and CDR2 (germline): SEHNR, FQNEAQ (reference sequence). The DNA for the CDR3 is TGTGCCAGCAACCACCCCTACAATGAGCAGTTCTTC. Amino acids: CASNHPYNEQFF.

This clone is deemed medium-sized. The CDR3 DNA sequence: TGTGCCAGCAGCGCCTCCTACGAGCAGTACTTC. Its protein product is CASSASYEQYF. The chain has TRBV6-1 and TRBJ2-7; no clear D. Germline loops: CDR1 MNHNS, CDR2 SASEGT. The CDR3 spans 11 residues. V dropped 6 bases and J dropped 0 bases, with 3 bases sitting between them.

This clone is medium-sized in the sample. This chain connects TRBV6-6 to TRBJ2-2; D is unclear. The CDR3 is made up of 13 amino acids. The V gene's germline CDR1 is MNHNY and CDR2 SVGAGI (reference sequence). Deletions cut 2 bases from V and 3 bases from J, with 4 bases between. The CDR3 DNA reads as TGTGCCAGCAGTTACAGGGACACCGGGGAGCTGTTTTTT. This codes for CASSYRDTGELFF.

This chain joins TRBV7-2 and TRBJ2-6; D not certain. From germline, CDR1 is SGHTA and CDR2 FQGNSA. V shed 5 bases and J shed 5 bases, with 13 bases lying between them. This CDR3 has 15 amino acids. This chain's CDR3 is CASSPLTIWANVLTF. The CDR3 nucleotides read TGTGCCAGCAGCCCACTCACTATTTGGGCCAACGTCCTGACTTTC.